This TCR beta chain was captured in a study of regulatory T cells in long-lasting Graves disease. The time point is: persistent/refractory GD, antithyroid drugs over 5 years with positive TRAb. From RNA extracted from PBMCs, the TCR library was made. Library construction for TCR beta used iRepertoire HTBI primers and Arm-PCR of CDR3 regions. TCRdb processed the multiplex PCR reads anew with MiXCR; each CDR3 protein has one entry. The data hold 600,000 to 800,000 distinct CDR3 sequences, with around 30% observed a single time. General study results and limits: Persistent disease favored TRBV28, TRBJ1-2 and TRBJ2-5. The study found lower TCR diversity in persistent Graves' patients than in newly diagnosed ones.

This clonotype was found a few times. The antigen is undetermined. Trimming left V 8 bases short and J 5 bases short, with 15 bases between. The CDR3 extends over 13 amino acids. Germline lookup yields CDR1 MNHEY and CDR2 SMNVEV (reference sequence). Sequences were derived from peripheral blood mononuclear cells (PBMCs), sampled when the disease was refractory, from a patient treated with antithyroid drugs. V usage is TRBV27 and J usage is TRBJ1-2; D is uncertain. The clonotype originates from a female donor with Graves disease. CDR3 amino acids: CASASSGLYGYTF. The CDR3 DNA reads TGTGCCAGCGCGTCGTCGGGTTTATATGGCTACACCTTC.